The next 32 T cell receptor beta chains were all read from a single sample in a study of blood T cell repertoires in COVID-19. Here immunoSEQ multiplex PCR was the method, and the copy in TCRdb shows in-frame clones only, minus some. The sample consists of 320,000 or so clones, around 90% of them appearing once. The sequenced material came from PBMCs or T cells enriched from blood (not recorded which). The source of these receptors is a man aged 25-45 years who had recovered from COVID-19.

This rearrangement joins TRBV28 to TRBJ1-2; a weak D match, TRBD1 (5 bases). There are 14 residues in the CDR3. Germline V gene sequence: CDR1 MDHEN, CDR2 SYDVKM. Between the trimmed V and J ends, which lost 2 bases and 8 bases, there was a span of 15 bases. In DNA form, the CDR3 reads TGTGCCAGCAGTTTAACGGCGTCAGGGTGGGGCTACACCTTC. Encoded protein: CASSLTASGWGYTF.

This sequence joins TRBV12-3 or TRBV12-4 and TRBJ1-2; D gene unclear. CDR3 length: 13 residues. The V end lost 2 bases, the J end lost 8 bases, and 12 bases lay between the germline ends. The CDR3 sequence: CASSLPGMRGYTF. In nucleotides, the CDR3 is TGTGCCAGCAGTTTACCGGGGATGAGGGGCTACACCTTC.

J is TRBJ2-2 and V is TRBV19; D is ambiguous. V was shortened by 5 bases and J by 5 bases, with 6 bases between the two germline ends. Germline V gives CDR1 LNHDA, CDR2 SQIVND (reference sequence). The CDR3 contains 12 residues. This CDR3 reads CASSLRTGELFF. The CDR3 nucleotides read TGTGCCAGTAGTTTACGGACCGGGGAGCTGTTTTTT. The complete variable domain, with remaining parts taken from reference TRBV19 and TRBJ2-2, reads DGGITQSPKYLFRKEGQNVTLSCEQNLNHDAMYWYRQDPGQGLRLIYYSQIVNDFQKGDIAEGYSVSREKKESFPLTVTSAQKNPTAFYLCASSLRTGELFFGEGSRLTVL.

The J gene is TRBJ2-3, the V gene TRBV28, with D perhaps matching TRBD2 (5 bases). V was shortened by 6 bases and J by 2 bases, with 9 bases between the two germline ends. The CDR3 length is 13 residues. Germline V CDR1 and CDR2: MDHEN, SYDVKM. Here the CDR3 DNA reads TGTGCCAGCAGAGACTATCTCACAGATACGCAGTATTTT. This translates into CASRDYLTDTQYF.

In DNA, the CDR3 is TGTGCCAGCAGCGCCGGGACAGGCCACACAGATACGCAGTATTTT. Translated: CASSAGTGHTDTQYF. This chain uses TRBV7-8 with TRBJ2-3; 8 bases agree with TRBD1. The CDR3 is made up of 15 amino acids. The V gene end was trimmed by 5 bases and the J gene end by 2 bases; junction bases not matched to a gene: 6. In germline, CDR1 is SGHVS, CDR2 FQNEAQ.

This chain joins TRBV25-1 and TRBJ1-4; unclear D gene. The CDR3 contains 14 residues. Trimming cost V 4 bases and J 7 bases, with 13 bases left between them. Germline assignment: CDR1 MGHDK and CDR2 SYGVNS. This CDR3 reads CASSGRELLEKLFF. The CDR3 DNA reads TGTGCCAGCAGTGGGCGGGAGTTACTTGAAAAACTGTTTTTT.

This clone was seen once. This chain joins TRBV9 and TRBJ2-1; maybe TRBD2 (5 bases). The CDR3 is 16 amino acids. Trimming pared 4 bases from V and 0 bases from J, leaving 14 bases between. The germline CDR1 and CDR2 sequences are SGDLS and YYNGEE. CDR3 amino acids: CASSTRSGSSYNEQFF. CDR3 in DNA: TGTGCCAGCAGCACCCGAAGCGGTTCCTCCTACAATGAGCAGTTCTTC.

The rearrangement joins TRBV5-6 to TRBJ2-7, with 10 nucleotides matching TRBD2. This CDR3 region has 14 residues. J was trimmed by 1 base and V by 5 bases; bases with no gene match: 3. Per the germline V gene, CDR1 is SGHDT and CDR2 is YYEEEE. In DNA, the CDR3 is TGTGCCAGCAGTTCTAGCGGGGGATCCTACGAGCAGTACTTC. It is translated as CASSSSGGSYEQYF. Together with reference TRBV5-6 and TRBJ2-7, the CDR3 gives the full variable domain: DAGVTQSPTHLIKTRGQQVTLRCSPKSGHDTVSWYQQALGQGPQFIFQYYEEEERQRGNFPDRFSGHQFPNYSSELNVNALLLGDSALYLCASSSSGGSYEQYFGPGTRLTVT.

The chain joins TRBV7-9 to TRBJ2-3; the D gene is possibly TRBD2 (7 bases). Germline assignment: CDR1 SEHNR and CDR2 FQNEAQ (reference sequence). The CDR3 runs to 15 residues. Trimming cost V 1 base and J 4 bases, with 12 bases left between them. For the CDR3, the DNA is TGTGCCAGCAGCTTAGAGGGCGGGGGCGCAGATACGCAGTATTTT. As protein: CASSLEGGGADTQYF.

The V call is TRBV2, the J call TRBJ2-1; 11 positions agree with TRBD2. Looked up from germline, CDR1 is SNHLY and CDR2 is FYNNEI. Trimming cost V 4 bases and J 9 bases; bases outside gene matches: 5. The CDR3 covers 14 residues. The CDR3 bases are TGTGCCAGCAGTGGACTAGCGGGGCGAAGTGAGCAGTTCTTC. Protein sequence: CASSGLAGRSEQFF.

The chain links TRBV5-6 to TRBJ1-1; D possibly corresponds to TRBD1 (5 bases). CDR1 is SGHDT and CDR2 is YYEEEE in the germline V gene. The V gene lost 5 bases and the J gene lost 0 bases, with 14 bases spanning the gap. This CDR3 contains 15 residues. CDR3 in DNA: TGTGCCAGCAGTGGGGCTGAGACCATGAACACTGAAGCTTTCTTT. Protein: CASSGAETMNTEAFF.

This clone has a single count. V usage is TRBV3-1 (or the pseudogene TRBV3-2) and J usage is TRBJ1-1, with 7 bases fitting TRBD1. With 1 base clipped from V and 8 bases from J, the junction kept 4 bases outside the gene matches. Germline V CDR1 and CDR2: LGHDT, YNNKEL (reference sequence). The CDR3 is 13 residues long. The CDR3 reads CASSQVTGAEAFF. CDR3 DNA sequence: TGTGCCAGCAGCCAAGTTACAGGGGCGGAAGCTTTCTTT.

Concerning this clone: One end of the junction does not line up with germline, which may come from a read error. This sequence joins TRBV12-3 or TRBV12-4 and TRBJ1-1, with TRBD1 matching over 9 bases. The CDR3 covers 12 residues. The CDR3 DNA is TGTGCCAGCAGCCCAGTCCCGGGACAGGGTTTTTTT. This sequence encodes CASSPVPGQGFF.

The rearrangement links TRBV15 to TRBJ1-4; D gene unclear. Germline CDR1 is LNHNV and CDR2 is YYDKDF (reference sequence). The ends were cut back, 0 bases at V and 5 bases at J, with 10 bases in the middle. The CDR3 extends over 15 amino acids. CDR3 DNA: TGTGCCACCAGCAGAGATGTTGGCATAAATGAAAAACTGTTTTTT. This translates into CATSRDVGINEKLFF.

The chain uses TRBV23-1 and TRBJ2-6; 12 bases are a match to TRBD2. TRBV23-1 is identified as an open reading frame with a role that is uncertain. This CDR3 region has 22 residues. The trim removed 0 bases at V and 4 bases at J, leaving 16 bases unmatched. The CDR3: CASSQSPLAGGPGLRGANVLTF. CDR3 nucleotide sequence: TGCGCCAGCAGTCAATCGCCCCTAGCGGGGGGGCCGGGTCTTAGAGGGGCCAACGTCCTGACTTTC.

The chain carries TRBV3-1 (or the pseudogene TRBV3-2) and TRBJ2-7; possibly TRBD1 for D (7 bases). The ends were cut back, 4 bases at V and 4 bases at J, with 14 bases in the middle. Germline V CDR1 and CDR2: LGHDT, YNNKEL (reference sequence). The CDR3 spans 14 residues. CDR3 nucleotide sequence: TGTGCCAGCAGCCCCAGGGCAGGGGGGTACGAGCAGTACTTC. It encodes CASSPRAGGYEQYF.

V gene TRBV7-2 combines with J gene TRBJ2-1; TRBD2 matches at 10 bases. This CDR3 contains 15 residues. CDR1 and CDR2 from the germline V gene are SGHTA and FQGNSA. V lost 1 base, J lost 8 bases, and 5 bases stayed unmatched. The CDR3 DNA reads as TGTGCCAGCAGCTTAGAAGCGGGGGGGCGGCATGAGCAGTTCTTC. Residues: CASSLEAGGRHEQFF.

The CDR3 bases are TGTGCCAGCAGCAGGGACAGGGGCACCGGGGAGCTGTTTTTT. Its translation: CASSRDRGTGELFF. V and J are TRBV5-4 and TRBJ2-2; 10 nucleotides match TRBD1. In germline, CDR1 is SGHNT, CDR2 YYREEE (reference sequence). V gave up 4 bases and J gave up 4 bases; unmatched junction bases: 1. This CDR3 region has 14 residues.

The rearrangement uses TRBV28 and TRBJ2-7; possible D gene TRBD2, 5 bases. This CDR3 has 11 amino acids. V lost 6 bases and J lost 7, with 10 bases in between. The germline V gene encodes CDR1 MDHEN and CDR2 SYDVKM. The CDR3 region has the DNA TGTGCCAGCAGCAACCGGGGAGAGCAGTACTTC. Its protein product is CASSNRGEQYF.

V is TRBV7-9 and J is TRBJ2-2; D possibly corresponds to TRBD1 (5 bases). CDR1 and CDR2 (germline): SEHNR, FQNEAQ (reference sequence). V shed 1 base and J shed 4 bases, with 13 bases lying between them. The CDR3 totals 16 residues. CDR3 region: CASSLGWQGSTGELFF. DNA for the CDR3: TGTGCCAGCAGCTTAGGTTGGCAGGGAAGCACCGGGGAGCTGTTTTTT.

The chain couples TRBV9 to TRBJ1-2; D is possibly TRBD1 (5 bases). The germline V and J ends were trimmed by 7 bases and 4 bases, with 23 bases remaining between them. From germline, CDR1 is SGDLS and CDR2 YYNGEE. CDR3 size: 16 residues. The CDR3 sequence is CASVSDTTYPIYGYTF. In DNA, the CDR3 is TGTGCCAGCGTGTCGGACACTACCTATCCCATCTATGGCTACACCTTC.

The chain is built from TRBV9 and TRBJ2-3; unclear D gene. CDR1 is SGDLS and CDR2 is YYNGEE in the germline V gene. Trimming left V 1 base short and J 1 base short, with 7 bases between. This CDR3 region has 14 residues. This CDR3 is CASSVMGGTDTQYF. DNA for the CDR3: TGTGCCAGCAGCGTAATGGGCGGCACAGATACGCAGTATTTT. Using reference TRBV9 and TRBJ2-3 for the parts outside the CDR3, the full variable domain is DSGVTQTPKHLITATGQRVTLRCSPRSGDLSVYWYQQSLDQGLQFLIQYYNGEERAKGNILERFSAQQFPDLHSELNLSSLELGDSALYFCASSVMGGTDTQYFGPGTRLTVL.

The chain recombines TRBV7-2 with TRBJ2-7; 10 nucleotides match TRBD2. The length of the CDR3 is 15 residues. Germline assignment: CDR1 SGHTA and CDR2 FQGNSA. The V and J ends lost 4 bases and 0 bases, in that order; junction bases with no gene match: 3. CDR3 DNA sequence: TGTGCCAGCAGCTGGGGACTAGCGTACTCCTACGAGCAGTACTTC. As protein: CASSWGLAYSYEQYF.

The rearrangement uses TRBV28 and TRBJ2-1; D is uncertain. V lost 2 bases and J lost 2, with 19 bases in between. CDR1 and CDR2 (germline): MDHEN, SYDVKM. This CDR3 is 18 amino acids long. The CDR3 DNA is TGTGCCAGCAGTTTAACGTCGTATGGCCCCCTCCCCTACAATGAGCAGTTCTTC. It specifies CASSLTSYGPLPYNEQFF.

The chain couples TRBV19 to TRBJ1-5; D possibly corresponds to TRBD1 (5 bases). The CDR3 extends over 15 amino acids. Trimming pared 7 bases from V and 0 bases from J, leaving 13 bases between. Germline CDR1 is LNHDA and CDR2 is SQIVND (reference sequence). Here the CDR3 reads CASNTLGVSNQPQHF. The CDR3 region has the DNA TGTGCCAGTAACACGTTAGGGGTTAGCAATCAGCCCCAGCATTTT.

This clone was detected only a few times. This chain connects TRBV11-3 to TRBJ1-1, with D perhaps matching TRBD1 (6 bases). V lost 5 bases, J lost 6 bases, and 10 bases lay in between. This CDR3 is 12 amino acids long. Germline values: CDR1 SGHNT, CDR2 YENEEA. This CDR3 is CASSAGQSEAFF. The CDR3 coding sequence is TGTGCCAGCAGCGCCGGACAGTCTGAAGCTTTCTTT. The full variable domain, completed using reference TRBV11-3 and TRBJ1-1, is EAGVVQSPRYKIIEKKQPVAFWCNPISGHNTLYWYLQNLGQGPELLIRYENEEAVDDSQLPKDRFSAERLKGVDSTLKIQPAELGDSAVYLCASSAGQSEAFFGQGTRLTVV.

The rearrangement uses TRBV6-5 and TRBJ1-2, with D maybe TRBD1 (6 bases). Trimming cost V 6 bases and J 6 bases, with 14 bases left between them. Germline CDR1 is MNHEY and CDR2 is SVGAGI. This CDR3 spans 13 amino acids. The DNA for the CDR3 is TGTGCCAGCAGACCCACAGGGATTCATGGCTACACCTTC. It translates to CASRPTGIHGYTF.

The V and J genes are TRBV3-1 (or the pseudogene TRBV3-2) and TRBJ2-2; 7 nucleotides agree with TRBD1. This CDR3 contains 15 residues. The V gene's germline CDR1 is LGHDT and CDR2 YNNKEL (reference sequence). Germline trimming cut 2 bases from V and 4 bases from J; bases unmatched to any gene: 4. The CDR3 region is CASSQHGQVTGELFF. Here the CDR3 DNA reads TGTGCCAGCAGCCAACACGGACAGGTCACCGGGGAGCTGTTTTTT.

The chain links TRBV27 to TRBJ2-1; D not certain. This CDR3 region has 14 residues. CDR1 is MNHEY and CDR2 is SMNVEV in the germline V gene (reference sequence). V shed 5 bases and J shed 3 bases, with 11 bases lying between them. The CDR3 coding sequence is TGTGCCAGCAGTCCGACTGTGGACTACAATGAGCAGTTCTTC. Its translation: CASSPTVDYNEQFF.

The V call is TRBV19, the J call TRBJ1-5, with 8 positions matching TRBD1. Germline CDR1 LNHDA, CDR2 SQIVND (reference sequence). With V trimmed by 5 bases and J by 6 bases, 9 bases remained unmatched. The CDR3 is 15 residues long. DNA of the CDR3: TGTGCCAGTAGTTCCATTGGACAGGGAAGTCAGCCCCAGCATTTT. Protein product: CASSSIGQGSQPQHF.

This clone was recorded once. The chain is built from TRBV7-2 and TRBJ1-6, with 7 bases aligning to TRBD1. From germline, CDR1 is SGHTA and CDR2 FQGNSA. This CDR3 has 15 residues. The V segment lost 3 bases and the J segment 5 bases; nucleotides outside the gene matches: 4. The CDR3 sequence: CASSFGGTDNSPLHF. The CDR3 DNA sequence: TGTGCCAGCAGCTTTGGAGGGACAGATAATTCACCCCTCCACTTT. Based on the CDR3 plus reference TRBV7-2 and TRBJ1-6, the full variable domain is GAGVSQSPSNKVTEKGKDVELRCDPISGHTALYWYRQSLGQGLEFLIYFQGNSAPDKSGLPSDRFSAERTGGSVSTLTIQRTQQEDSAVYLCASSFGGTDNSPLHFGNGTRLTVT.

V usage is TRBV5-1 and J usage is TRBJ1-1; 8 bases map to TRBD1. V lost 0 bases to trimming and J lost 3 bases; unmatched junction nucleotides: 1. This CDR3 is 14 amino acids long. The germline V gene encodes CDR1 SGHRS and CDR2 YFSETQ. CDR3 residues: CASSLGRGHTEAFF. The CDR3 DNA reads TGCGCCAGCAGCTTGGGCAGGGGGCACACTGAAGCTTTCTTT.